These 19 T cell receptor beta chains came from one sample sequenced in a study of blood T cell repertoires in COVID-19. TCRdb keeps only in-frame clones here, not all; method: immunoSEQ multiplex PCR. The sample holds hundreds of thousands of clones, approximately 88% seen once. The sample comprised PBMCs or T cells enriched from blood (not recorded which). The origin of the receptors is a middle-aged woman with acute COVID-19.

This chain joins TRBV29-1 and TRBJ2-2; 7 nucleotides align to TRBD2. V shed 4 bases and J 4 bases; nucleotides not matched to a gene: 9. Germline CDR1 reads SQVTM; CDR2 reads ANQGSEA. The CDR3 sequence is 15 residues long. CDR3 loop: CSVGEGPMVTGELFF. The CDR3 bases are TGCAGCGTTGGGGAGGGGCCTATGGTCACCGGGGAGCTGTTTTTT.

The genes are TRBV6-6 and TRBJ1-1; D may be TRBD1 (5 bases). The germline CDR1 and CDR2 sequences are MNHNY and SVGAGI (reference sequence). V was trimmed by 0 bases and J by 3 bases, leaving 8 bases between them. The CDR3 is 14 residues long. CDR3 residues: CASSYSGGDTEAFF. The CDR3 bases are TGTGCCAGCAGTTACTCGGGGGGGGACACTGAAGCTTTCTTT.

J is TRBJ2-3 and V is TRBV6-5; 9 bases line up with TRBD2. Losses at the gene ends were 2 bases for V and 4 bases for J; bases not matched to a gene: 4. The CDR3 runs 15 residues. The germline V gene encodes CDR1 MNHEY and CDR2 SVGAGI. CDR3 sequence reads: CASSYPGLAPDTQYF. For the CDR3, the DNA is TGTGCCAGCAGTTACCCGGGACTAGCCCCAGATACGCAGTATTTT.

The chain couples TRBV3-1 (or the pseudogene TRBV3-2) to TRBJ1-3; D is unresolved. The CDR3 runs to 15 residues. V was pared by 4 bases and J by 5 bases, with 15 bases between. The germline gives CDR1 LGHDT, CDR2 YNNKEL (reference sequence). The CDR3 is CASSPGWAERNTIYF. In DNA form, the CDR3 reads TGTGCCAGCAGCCCTGGGTGGGCAGAGCGAAACACCATATATTTT.

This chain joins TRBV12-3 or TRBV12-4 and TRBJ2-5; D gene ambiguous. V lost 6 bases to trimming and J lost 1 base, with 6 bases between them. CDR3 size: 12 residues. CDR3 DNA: TGTGCCAGCAGGACTTCCCAAGAGACCCAGTACTTC. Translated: CASRTSQETQYF.

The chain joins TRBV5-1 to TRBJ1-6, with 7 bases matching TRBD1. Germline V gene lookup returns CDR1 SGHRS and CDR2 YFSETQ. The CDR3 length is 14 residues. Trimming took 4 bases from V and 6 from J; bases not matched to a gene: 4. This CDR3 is CASSLGTVNSPLHF. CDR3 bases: TGCGCCAGCAGCCTGGGGACAGTTAATTCACCCCTCCACTTT. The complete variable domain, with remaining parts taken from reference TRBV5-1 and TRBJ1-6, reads KAGVTQTPRYLIKTRGQQVTLSCSPISGHRSVSWYQQTPGQGLQFLFEYFSETQRNKGNFPGRFSGRQFSNSRSEMNVSTLELGDSALYLCASSLGTVNSPLHFGNGTRLTVT.

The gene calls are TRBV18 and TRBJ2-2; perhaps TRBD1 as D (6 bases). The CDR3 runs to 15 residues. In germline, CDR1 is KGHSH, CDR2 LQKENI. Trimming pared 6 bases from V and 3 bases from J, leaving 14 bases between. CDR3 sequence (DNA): TGTGCCAGCTCCCCCAGGGGACCTGACACCGGGGAGCTGTTTTTT. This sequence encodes CASSPRGPDTGELFF.

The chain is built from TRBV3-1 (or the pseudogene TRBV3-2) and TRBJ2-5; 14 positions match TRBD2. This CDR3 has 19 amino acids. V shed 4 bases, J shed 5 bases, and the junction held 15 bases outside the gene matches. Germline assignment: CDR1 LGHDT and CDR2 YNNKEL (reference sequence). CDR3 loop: CASSRGTSGGATARETQYF. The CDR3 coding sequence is TGTGCCAGCAGCCGAGGGACTAGCGGGGGAGCTACTGCGCGCGAGACCCAGTACTTC.

CDR3 in amino acids: CATSDRGNTGELFF. The CDR3 bases are TGTGCCACCAGTGACAGGGGAAACACCGGGGAGCTGTTTTTT. The rearrangement uses TRBV24-1 and TRBJ2-2; the D gene is possibly TRBD1 (6 bases). Trimming took 4 bases from V and 2 from J, leaving 7 bases between them. There are 14 residues in the CDR3. Per germline, CDR1 KGHDR and CDR2 SFDVKD.

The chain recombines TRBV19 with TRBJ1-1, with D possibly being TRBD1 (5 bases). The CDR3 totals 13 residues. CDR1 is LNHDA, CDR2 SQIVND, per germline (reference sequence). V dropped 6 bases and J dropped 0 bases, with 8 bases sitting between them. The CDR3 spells CASRDSMNTEAFF. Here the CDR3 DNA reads TGTGCCAGTAGAGACAGCATGAACACTGAAGCTTTCTTT.

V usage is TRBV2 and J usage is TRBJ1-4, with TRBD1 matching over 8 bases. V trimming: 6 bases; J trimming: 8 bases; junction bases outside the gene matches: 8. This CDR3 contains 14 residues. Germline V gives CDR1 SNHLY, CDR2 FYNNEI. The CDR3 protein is CASSRQGMIEKLFF. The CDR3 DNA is TGTGCCAGCAGCCGACAGGGGATGATCGAAAAACTGTTTTTT.

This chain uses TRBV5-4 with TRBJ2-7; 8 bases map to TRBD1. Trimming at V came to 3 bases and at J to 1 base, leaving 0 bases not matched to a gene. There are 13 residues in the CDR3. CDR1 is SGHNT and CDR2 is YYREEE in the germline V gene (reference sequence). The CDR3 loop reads CASSWDRSYEQYF. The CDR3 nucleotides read TGTGCCAGCAGCTGGGACAGGTCCTACGAGCAGTACTTC.

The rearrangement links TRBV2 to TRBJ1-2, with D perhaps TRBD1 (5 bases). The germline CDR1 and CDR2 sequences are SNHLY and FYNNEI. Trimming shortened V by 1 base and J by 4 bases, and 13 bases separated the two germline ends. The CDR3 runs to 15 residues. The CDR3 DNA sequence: TGTGCCAGCAGTGAAGATCTCAGGGACTTCTATGGCTACACCTTC. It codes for CASSEDLRDFYGYTF. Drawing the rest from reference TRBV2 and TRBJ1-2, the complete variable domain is EPEVTQTPSHQVTQMGQEVILRCVPISNHLYFYWYRQILGQKVEFLVSFYNNEISEKSEIFDDQFSVERPDGSNFTLKIRSTKLEDSAMYFCASSEDLRDFYGYTFGSGTRLTVV.

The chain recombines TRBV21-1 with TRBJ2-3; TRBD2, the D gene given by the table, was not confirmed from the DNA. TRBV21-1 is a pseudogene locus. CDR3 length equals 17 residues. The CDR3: CASSNGGGVCDTDTQYF. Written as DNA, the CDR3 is TGTGCCAGCAGCAACGGGGGTGGGGTGTGCGACACAGATACGCAGTATTTT.

CDR3 in DNA: TGTGCCAGCAGCAGATACACTGAAGCTTTCTTT. Its translation: CASSRYTEAFF. This chain connects TRBV6-5 to TRBJ1-1; the D is unclear. This CDR3 comprises 11 residues. V gave up 6 bases and J gave up 3 bases, with 5 bases separating them. The germline gives CDR1 MNHEY, CDR2 SVGAGI.

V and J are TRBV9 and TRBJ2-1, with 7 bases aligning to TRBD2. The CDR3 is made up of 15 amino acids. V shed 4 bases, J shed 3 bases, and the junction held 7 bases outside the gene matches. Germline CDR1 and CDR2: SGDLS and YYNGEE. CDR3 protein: CASSPRGRDYNEQFF. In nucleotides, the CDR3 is TGTGCCAGCAGCCCCCGGGGGAGGGACTACAATGAGCAGTTCTTC.

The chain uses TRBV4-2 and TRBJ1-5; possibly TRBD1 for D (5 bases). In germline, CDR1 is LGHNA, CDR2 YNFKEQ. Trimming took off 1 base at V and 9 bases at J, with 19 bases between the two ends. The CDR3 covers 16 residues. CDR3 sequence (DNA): TGTGCCAGCAGCCAAGTGGGGGGTGGCGGTGCGTTGCCCCAGCATTTT. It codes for CASSQVGGGGALPQHF.

The CDR3 nucleotides are TGTGCCAGCAGGGCAGGGGGTGCTGAAGCTTTCTTT. It is translated as CASRAGGAEAFF. This chain joins TRBV28 and TRBJ1-1; 7 bases fit TRBD1. V was pared by 6 bases and J by 6 bases, with 4 bases of the junction left unmatched. The CDR3 is made up of 12 amino acids. Germline assignment: CDR1 MDHEN and CDR2 SYDVKM.

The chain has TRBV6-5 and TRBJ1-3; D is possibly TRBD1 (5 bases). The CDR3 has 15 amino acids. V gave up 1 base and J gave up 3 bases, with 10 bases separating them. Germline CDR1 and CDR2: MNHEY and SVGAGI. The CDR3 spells CASSYLRGGGNTIYF. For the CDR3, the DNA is TGTGCCAGCAGTTACTTAAGGGGTGGTGGAAACACCATATATTTT.